The next 18 T cell receptor beta chains were all read from a single sample in a study of human T cells and chemical hapten exposure. Indicated time point: pre-sensitization, week 0. Indicated treatment: therapeutic diphenylcyclopropenone sensitization with weekly scalp DPC. TCRdb itself ran the RACE reads through MiXCR, one entry per CDR3 protein. The table has 84,000 or so distinct CDR3 sequences, approximately 9% seen once; the top ten hold 2.5% to 3%. The starting material was whole blood, obtained in connection with sensitization to the hapten diphenylcyclopropenone (DPC). Receptor source: a man aged 35-49 years with alopecia areata. Some clones in this sample may be carry-over from other donors' samples.

This clonotype was found a few times. This chain joins TRBV6-2 or TRBV6-3 and TRBJ2-3, with TRBD2 matching 12 bases. The germline V gene encodes CDR1 MNHEY and CDR2 SVGEGT. This CDR3 region has 16 residues. The junction had 7 bases not matched to a gene; V was cut back by 5 bases and J by 4 bases. The CDR3 sequence is CASSRSTSGRSDTQYF. In DNA, the CDR3 is TGTGCCAGCAGTCGCTCTACTAGCGGGAGGTCAGATACGCAGTATTTT.

There are many counts of this clonotype. The V and J genes are TRBV7-6 and TRBJ1-2, with D maybe TRBD1 (6 bases). CDR1 and CDR2 from the germline V gene are SGHVS and FNYEAQ. Trimming removed 0 bases from V and 5 bases from J, with 13 bases in between. The CDR3 length is 15 residues. The CDR3 bases are TGTGCCAGCAGCTTAGCTATGGCAGGGGATTATGGCTACACCTTC. Its translation: CASSLAMAGDYGYTF.

As to this clonotype: This may come from a read error, since a much larger clone is one base off. This chain connects TRBV24-1 to TRBJ2-2; possible D gene TRBD2, 6 bases. CDR1 and CDR2 from the germline V gene are KGHDR and SFDVKD. The CDR3 loop spans 13 amino acids. The V and J ends lost 12 bases and 4 bases respectively, with 14 bases between them. The chain's CDR3 is CAVHPGVTGELFF. The CDR3 coding sequence is TGTGCCGTCCACCCGGGGGTCACCGGGGAGCTGTTTTTT.

This clonotype was picked up many times. The V and J genes are TRBV20-1 and TRBJ1-5; D may be TRBD1 (6 bases). This CDR3 contains 15 residues. Germline CDR1 DFQATT, CDR2 SNEGSKA (reference sequence). Deletions cut 2 bases from V and 4 bases from J, with 15 bases between. DNA of the CDR3: TGCAGTGCTAGATTAACAGGGCGGCCTAATCAGCCCCAGCATTTT. Protein: CSARLTGRPNQPQHF.

V is TRBV24-1 and J is TRBJ2-2; the match to TRBD2 covers 7 bases. Per the germline V gene, CDR1 is KGHDR and CDR2 is SFDVKD. The CDR3 runs to 17 residues. Unmatched junction bases numbered 11, after V lost 6 bases and J lost 2 bases. The CDR3 region has the DNA TGTGCCACCAGTCCCCCCCGGGGAGGGCCAAACACCGGGGAGCTGTTTTTT. Translated, it gives CATSPPRGGPNTGELFF.

Many counts were recorded for this clonotype. The chain couples TRBV7-2 to TRBJ1-5, with a weak D call TRBD1 (5 bases). Germline V gene lookup returns CDR1 SGHTA and CDR2 FQGNSA. The ends were cut back, 1 base at V and 0 bases at J, with 10 bases in the middle. The CDR3 consists of 16 residues. CDR3 nucleotides: TGTGCCAGCAGCTTAGTCGGGACGGATAGCAATCAGCCCCAGCATTTT. Protein product: CASSLVGTDSNQPQHF.

This clonotype showed up many times. The chain employs TRBV28 and TRBJ1-5; D unresolved. CDR3 length equals 13 residues. From germline, CDR1 is MDHEN and CDR2 SYDVKM. V was shortened by 6 bases and J by 1 base, with 7 bases between the two germline ends. DNA for the CDR3: TGTGCCAGCAGGGGCTCGAGCAATCAGCCCCAGCATTTT. This encodes CASRGSSNQPQHF.

This clonotype was seen repeatedly, ten times or more. This rearrangement joins TRBV27 to TRBJ2-3; either TRBD1 or TRBD2 may fit D (5 bases each). The germline CDR1 and CDR2 sequences are MNHEY and SMNVEV (reference sequence). V was clipped by 2 bases and J by 0 bases, with 12 bases between them. There are 16 residues in the CDR3. CDR3: CASSLIGAVSTDTQYF. The CDR3 nucleotides are TGTGCCAGCAGTTTAATCGGGGCAGTTAGCACAGATACGCAGTATTTT.

At least ten counts were recorded for this clonotype. The chain links TRBV5-5 to TRBJ1-5, with D perhaps TRBD1 (5 bases). Between the trimmed V and J ends, which lost 1 base and 0 bases, there was a span of 8 bases. The CDR3 spans 15 residues. Germline assignment: CDR1 SGHKS and CDR2 YYEKEE (reference sequence). CDR3 residues: CASSLLGASNQPQHF. The CDR3 DNA follows: TGTGCCAGCAGCTTGTTAGGGGCTAGCAATCAGCCCCAGCATTTT.

This clonotype was seen many times. This chain links TRBV11-2 with TRBJ1-1; 7 bases match TRBD1. Germline CDR1 reads SGHAT; CDR2 reads FQNNGV. V gave up 3 bases and J gave up 3 bases; unmatched junction bases: 1. The CDR3 has 13 residues. The CDR3 reads CASSFDRDTEAFF. The CDR3 DNA sequence: TGTGCCAGCAGCTTTGACAGGGACACTGAAGCTTTCTTT.

This clonotype was seen many times. The chain links TRBV20-1 to TRBJ2-7, with a weak D call TRBD2 (5 bases). Trimming cost V 0 bases and J 5 bases, with 14 bases left between them. The CDR3 length is 14 residues. CDR1 is DFQATT and CDR2 is SNEGSKA in the germline V gene (reference sequence). The CDR3: CSARDPSGSDEQYV. CDR3 coding DNA: TGCAGTGCTAGAGACCCCAGCGGCTCGGACGAGCAGTACGTC.

The sample holds one count of this clonotype. The V call is TRBV7-2, the J call TRBJ2-7; D may be TRBD1 or TRBD2 (5 bases each). The ends were cut back, 2 bases at V and 6 bases at J, with 11 bases in the middle. Germline CDR1 is SGHTA and CDR2 is FQGNSA. The CDR3 runs to 13 residues. The CDR3 nucleotides are TGTGCCAGCAGCTTAATGGCAGGGAGCGAGCAGTACGTC. Translated, it gives CASSLMAGSEQYV.

This clonotype turned up a few times. This chain joins TRBV5-1 and TRBJ2-3, with D unresolved. V was cut by 2 bases and J by 4 bases, with 11 bases left in between. Germline V CDR1 and CDR2: SGHRS, YFSETQ. The CDR3 is 14 amino acids. The CDR3 region is CASSFDHLADTQYF. CDR3 nucleotides: TGCGCCAGCAGCTTCGACCATCTGGCAGATACGCAGTATTTT.

This sequence joins TRBV6-5 and TRBJ1-6; the D gene is possibly TRBD1 (5 bases). This CDR3 has 15 amino acids. The ends were cut back, 9 bases at V and 8 bases at J, with 20 bases in the middle. Looked up from germline, CDR1 is MNHEY and CDR2 is SVGAGI. CDR3 sequence (DNA): TGTGCCAGAAGTCGACCCGGGACGGTAGATTCACCCCTCCACTTT. This sequence encodes CARSRPGTVDSPLHF.

This clonotype was seen a handful of times. The chain joins TRBV23-1 to TRBJ2-1, with 13 bases identical to TRBD2. TRBV23-1 is identified as an open reading frame with a role that is uncertain. With V trimmed by 0 bases and J by 2 bases, 4 bases remained unmatched. The CDR3 loop spans 18 amino acids. This chain's CDR3 is CASSQSWTSGSPYNEQFF. DNA of the CDR3: TGCGCCAGCAGTCAATCCTGGACTAGCGGGAGTCCCTACAATGAGCAGTTCTTC.

The CDR3 DNA reads TGTGCCAGCAGACCCGGGACAGGAGCCTACGAGCAGTACGTC. Amino acid sequence: CASRPGTGAYEQYV. The rearrangement links TRBV6-6 to TRBJ2-7, with TRBD1 matching 8 bases. This CDR3 region has 14 residues. Germline trimming cut 6 bases from V and 2 bases from J; bases unmatched to any gene: 6. Germline CDR1 is MNHNY and CDR2 is SVGAGI (reference sequence).

In this sample, this clonotype turned up many times. This chain uses TRBV20-1 with TRBJ2-3, with 8 nucleotides matching TRBD1. Germline-derived CDR1 and CDR2 are DFQATT and SNEGSKA (reference sequence). Trimming at V came to 6 bases and at J to 4 bases, leaving 6 bases not matched to a gene. The length of the CDR3 is 13 residues. Written as DNA, the CDR3 is TGCAGTGCCGGACAGGGAGGAGCAGATACGCAGTATTTT. It encodes CSAGQGGADTQYF.

In this sample, this clonotype turned up many times. The V and J genes are TRBV6-6 and TRBJ2-3; 9 nucleotides match TRBD1. CDR3 size: 16 residues. The V and J ends lost 5 bases and 2 bases, in that order; junction bases with no gene match: 8. Germline CDR1 and CDR2: MNHNY and SVGAGI (reference sequence). The CDR3 DNA is TGTGCCAGCAGTCCCAACAGGGGGCGAGACACAGATACGCAGTATTTT. As protein: CASSPNRGRDTDTQYF.